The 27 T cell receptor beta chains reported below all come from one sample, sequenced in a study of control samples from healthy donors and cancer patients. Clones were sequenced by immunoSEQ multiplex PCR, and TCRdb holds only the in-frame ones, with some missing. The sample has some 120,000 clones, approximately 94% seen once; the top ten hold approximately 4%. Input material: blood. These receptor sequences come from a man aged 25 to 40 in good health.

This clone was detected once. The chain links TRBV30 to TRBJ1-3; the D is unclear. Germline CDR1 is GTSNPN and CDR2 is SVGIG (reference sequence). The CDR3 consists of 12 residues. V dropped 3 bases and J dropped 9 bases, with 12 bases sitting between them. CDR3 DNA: TGTGCCTGGAGCCCGACTCGGGTCACCATATATTTT. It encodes CAWSPTRVTIYF. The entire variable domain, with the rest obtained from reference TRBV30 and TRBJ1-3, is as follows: SQTIHQWPATLVQPVGSPLSLECTVEGTSNPNLYWYRQAAGRGLQLLFYSVGIGQISSEVPQNLSASRPQDRQFILSSKKLLLSDSGFYLCAWSPTRVTIYFGEGSWLTVV.

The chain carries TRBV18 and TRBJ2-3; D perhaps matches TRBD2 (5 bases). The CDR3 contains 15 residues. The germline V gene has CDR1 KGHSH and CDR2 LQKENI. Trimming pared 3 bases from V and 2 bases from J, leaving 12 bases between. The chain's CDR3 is CASSPPGKATDTQYF. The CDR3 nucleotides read TGTGCCAGCTCACCTCCCGGGAAAGCCACAGATACGCAGTATTTT.

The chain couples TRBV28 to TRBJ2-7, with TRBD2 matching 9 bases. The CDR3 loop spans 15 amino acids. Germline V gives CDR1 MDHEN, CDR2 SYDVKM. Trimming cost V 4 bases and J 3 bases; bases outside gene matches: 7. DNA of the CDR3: TGTGCCAGCAGTTCGAAGGGACTAGCTAACTACGAGCAGTACTTC. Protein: CASSSKGLANYEQYF.

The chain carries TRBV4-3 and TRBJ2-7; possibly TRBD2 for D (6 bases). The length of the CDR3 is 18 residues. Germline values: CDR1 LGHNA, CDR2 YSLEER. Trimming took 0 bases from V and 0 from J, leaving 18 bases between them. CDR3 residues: CASSQDGPRGASSYEQYF. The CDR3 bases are TGCGCCAGCAGCCAAGATGGGCCACGCGGGGCGAGCTCCTACGAGCAGTACTTC.

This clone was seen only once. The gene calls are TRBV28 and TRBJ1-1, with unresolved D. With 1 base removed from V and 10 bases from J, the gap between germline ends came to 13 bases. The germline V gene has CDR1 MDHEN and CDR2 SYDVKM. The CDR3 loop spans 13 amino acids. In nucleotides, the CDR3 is TGTGCCAGCAGTTTATATTCAGGAAAGGGAGCTTTCTTT. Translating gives CASSLYSGKGAFF.

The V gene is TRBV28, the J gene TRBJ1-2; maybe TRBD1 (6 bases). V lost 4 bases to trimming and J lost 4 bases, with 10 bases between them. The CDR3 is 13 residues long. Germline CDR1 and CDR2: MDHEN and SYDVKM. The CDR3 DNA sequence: TGTGCCAGCAGTTCGACAGGCACCTATGGCTACACCTTC. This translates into CASSSTGTYGYTF.

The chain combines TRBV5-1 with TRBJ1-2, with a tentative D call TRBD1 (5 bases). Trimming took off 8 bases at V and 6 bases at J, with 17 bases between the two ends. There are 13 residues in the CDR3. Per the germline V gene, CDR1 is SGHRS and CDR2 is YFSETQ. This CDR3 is CASTRTLDNGYTF. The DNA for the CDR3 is TGCGCCAGTACCCGGACACTCGACAATGGCTACACCTTC.

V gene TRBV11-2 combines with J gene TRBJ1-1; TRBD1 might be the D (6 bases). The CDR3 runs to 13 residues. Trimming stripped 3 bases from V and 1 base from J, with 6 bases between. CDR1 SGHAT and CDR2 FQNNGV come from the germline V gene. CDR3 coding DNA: TGTGCCAGCAGCTTGACAGGGAACACTGAAGCTTTCTTT. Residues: CASSLTGNTEAFF.

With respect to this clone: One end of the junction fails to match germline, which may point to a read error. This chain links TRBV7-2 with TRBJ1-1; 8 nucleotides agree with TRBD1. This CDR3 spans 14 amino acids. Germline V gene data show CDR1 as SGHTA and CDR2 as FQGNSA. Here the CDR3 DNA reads TGCGCCAGCCTCCTCAGGGGGCGGGGTACTGAAGCTTTCTTT. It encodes CASLLRGRGTEAFF.

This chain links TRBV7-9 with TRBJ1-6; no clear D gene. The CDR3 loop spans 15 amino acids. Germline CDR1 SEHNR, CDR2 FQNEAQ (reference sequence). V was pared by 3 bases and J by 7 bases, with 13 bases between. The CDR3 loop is CASSFLTEANSPLHF. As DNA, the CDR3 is TGTGCCAGCAGCTTCCTAACCGAGGCGAATTCACCCCTCCACTTT.

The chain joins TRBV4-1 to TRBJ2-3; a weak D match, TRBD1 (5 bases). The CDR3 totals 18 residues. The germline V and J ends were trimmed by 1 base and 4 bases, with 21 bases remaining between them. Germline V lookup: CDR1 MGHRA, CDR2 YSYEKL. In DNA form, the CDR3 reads TGCGCCAGCAGCCAAGTTCGGCCAGGGTCTCTTGCGGCAGATACGCAGTATTTT. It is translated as CASSQVRPGSLAADTQYF.

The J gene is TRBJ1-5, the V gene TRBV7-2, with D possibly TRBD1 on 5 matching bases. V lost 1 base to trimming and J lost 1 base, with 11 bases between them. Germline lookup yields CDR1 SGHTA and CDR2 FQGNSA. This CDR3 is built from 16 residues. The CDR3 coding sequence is TGTGCCAGCAGCTTAGTGGGGGGGGGAAGCAATCAGCCCCAGCATTTT. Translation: CASSLVGGGSNQPQHF.

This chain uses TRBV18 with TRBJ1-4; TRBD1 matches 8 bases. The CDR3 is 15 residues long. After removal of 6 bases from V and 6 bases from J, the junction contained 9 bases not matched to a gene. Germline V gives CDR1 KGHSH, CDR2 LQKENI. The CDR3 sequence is CASSRQGLDHEKLFF. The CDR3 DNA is TGTGCCAGCTCTCGACAGGGGCTCGACCATGAAAAACTGTTTTTT.

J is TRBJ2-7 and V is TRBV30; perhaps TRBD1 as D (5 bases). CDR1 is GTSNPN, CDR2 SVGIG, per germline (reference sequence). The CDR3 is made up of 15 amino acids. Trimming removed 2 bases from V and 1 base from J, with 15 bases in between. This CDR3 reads CAWSHWTQGSYEQYF. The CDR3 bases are TGTGCCTGGAGTCATTGGACGCAGGGATCCTACGAGCAGTACTTC. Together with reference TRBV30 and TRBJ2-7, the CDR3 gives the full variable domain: SQTIHQWPATLVQPVGSPLSLECTVEGTSNPNLYWYRQAAGRGLQLLFYSVGIGQISSEVPQNLSASRPQDRQFILSSKKLLLSDSGFYLCAWSHWTQGSYEQYFGPGTRLTVT.

The CDR3 DNA sequence: TGTGCCGTTACGACATCATCGCGAACTGAAGCTTTCTTT. Its protein is CAVTTSSRTEAFF. The chain recombines TRBV30 with TRBJ1-1; D call uncertain. V was clipped by 8 bases and J by 5 bases, with 18 bases between them. Germline CDR1 is GTSNPN and CDR2 is SVGIG (reference sequence). The CDR3 is 13 residues long.

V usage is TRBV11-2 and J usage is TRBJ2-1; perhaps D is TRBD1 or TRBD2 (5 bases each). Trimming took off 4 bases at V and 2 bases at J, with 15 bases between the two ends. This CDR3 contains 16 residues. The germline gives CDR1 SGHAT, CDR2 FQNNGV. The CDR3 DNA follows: TGTGCCAGCAGCTCCCTGGGAGACAGTACCTACAATGAGCAGTTCTTC. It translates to CASSSLGDSTYNEQFF.

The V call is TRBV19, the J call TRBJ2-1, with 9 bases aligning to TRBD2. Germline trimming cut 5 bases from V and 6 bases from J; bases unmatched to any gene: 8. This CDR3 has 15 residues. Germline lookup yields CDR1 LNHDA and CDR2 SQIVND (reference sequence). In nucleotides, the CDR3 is TGTGCCAGTAGTCCCCCAGGGCGGGGGGGCAATGAGCAGTTCTTC. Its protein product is CASSPPGRGGNEQFF.

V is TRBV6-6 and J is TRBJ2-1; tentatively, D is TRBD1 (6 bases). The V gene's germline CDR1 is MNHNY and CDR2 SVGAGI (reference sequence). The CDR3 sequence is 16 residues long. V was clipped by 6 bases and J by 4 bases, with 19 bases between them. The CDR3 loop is CASSSTGDTKYNEQFF. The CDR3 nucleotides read TGTGCCAGCAGCTCGACAGGAGATACCAAGTACAATGAGCAGTTCTTC.

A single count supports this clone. CDR3 loop: CASSLERDKAFF. DNA for the CDR3: TGTGCCAGCAGCTTAGAAAGGGACAAAGCTTTCTTT. The J gene is TRBJ1-1, the V gene TRBV7-9; TRBD1 is a possible D gene (6 bases). The germline gives CDR1 SEHNR, CDR2 FQNEAQ (reference sequence). CDR3 length equals 12 residues. Trimming removed 1 base at V and 9 bases at J, with 9 bases between.

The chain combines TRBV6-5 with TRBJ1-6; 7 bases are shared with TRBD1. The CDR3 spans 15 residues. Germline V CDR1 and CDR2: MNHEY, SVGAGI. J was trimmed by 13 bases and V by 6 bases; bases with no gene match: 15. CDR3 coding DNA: TGTGCCAGCAGAGATTTGGGGACAGAAAGTAATCCCCTCCACTTT. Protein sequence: CASRDLGTESNPLHF.

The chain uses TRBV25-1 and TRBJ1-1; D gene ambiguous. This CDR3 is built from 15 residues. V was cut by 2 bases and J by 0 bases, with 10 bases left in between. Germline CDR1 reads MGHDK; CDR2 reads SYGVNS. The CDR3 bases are TGTGCCAGCAGTGAAGTCGGGGAGATGAACACTGAAGCTTTCTTT. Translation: CASSEVGEMNTEAFF.

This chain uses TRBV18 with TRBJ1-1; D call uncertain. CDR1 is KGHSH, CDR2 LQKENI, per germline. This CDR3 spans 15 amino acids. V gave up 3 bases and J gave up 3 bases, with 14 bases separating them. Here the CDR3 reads CASSPSVHVDTEAFF. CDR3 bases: TGTGCCAGCTCACCGTCCGTTCATGTGGACACTGAAGCTTTCTTT.

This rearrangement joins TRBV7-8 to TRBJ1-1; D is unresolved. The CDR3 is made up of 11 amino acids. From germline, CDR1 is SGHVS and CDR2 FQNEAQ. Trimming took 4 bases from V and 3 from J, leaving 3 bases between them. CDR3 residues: CASSSYTEAFF. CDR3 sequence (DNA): TGTGCCAGCAGCTCATACACTGAAGCTTTCTTT.

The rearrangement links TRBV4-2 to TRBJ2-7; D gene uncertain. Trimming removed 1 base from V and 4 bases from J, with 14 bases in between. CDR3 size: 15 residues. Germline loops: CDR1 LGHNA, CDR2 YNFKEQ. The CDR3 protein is CASSQVVQPNYEQYF. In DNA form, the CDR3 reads TGTGCCAGCAGCCAAGTAGTACAACCGAATTACGAGCAGTACTTC.

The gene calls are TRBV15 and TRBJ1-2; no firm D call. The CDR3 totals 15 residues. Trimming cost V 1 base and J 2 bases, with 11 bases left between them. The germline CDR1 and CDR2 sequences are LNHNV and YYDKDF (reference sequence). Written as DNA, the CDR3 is TGTGCCACCAGCAGAGCCGGATGGGCCAACTATGGCTACACCTTC. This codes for CATSRAGWANYGYTF.

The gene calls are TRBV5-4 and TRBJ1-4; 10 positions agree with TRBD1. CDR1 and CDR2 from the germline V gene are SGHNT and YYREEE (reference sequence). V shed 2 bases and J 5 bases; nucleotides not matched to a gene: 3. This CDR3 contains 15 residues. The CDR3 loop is CASSFGTGENEKLFF. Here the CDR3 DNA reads TGTGCCAGCAGCTTCGGGACAGGGGAAAATGAAAAACTGTTTTTT. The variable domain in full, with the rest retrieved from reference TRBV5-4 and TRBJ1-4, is ETGVTQSPTHLIKTRGQQVTLRCSSQSGHNTVSWYQQALGQGPQFIFQYYREEENGRGNFPPRFSGLQFPNYSSELNVNALELDDSALYLCASSFGTGENEKLFFGSGTQLSVL.

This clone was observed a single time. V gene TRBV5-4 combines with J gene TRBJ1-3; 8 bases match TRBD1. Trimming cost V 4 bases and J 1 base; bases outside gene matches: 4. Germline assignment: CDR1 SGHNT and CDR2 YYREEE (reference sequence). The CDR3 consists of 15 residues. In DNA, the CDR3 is TGTGCCAGCAGCCCGGACAGGGTATCTGGAAACACCATATATTTT. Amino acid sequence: CASSPDRVSGNTIYF.